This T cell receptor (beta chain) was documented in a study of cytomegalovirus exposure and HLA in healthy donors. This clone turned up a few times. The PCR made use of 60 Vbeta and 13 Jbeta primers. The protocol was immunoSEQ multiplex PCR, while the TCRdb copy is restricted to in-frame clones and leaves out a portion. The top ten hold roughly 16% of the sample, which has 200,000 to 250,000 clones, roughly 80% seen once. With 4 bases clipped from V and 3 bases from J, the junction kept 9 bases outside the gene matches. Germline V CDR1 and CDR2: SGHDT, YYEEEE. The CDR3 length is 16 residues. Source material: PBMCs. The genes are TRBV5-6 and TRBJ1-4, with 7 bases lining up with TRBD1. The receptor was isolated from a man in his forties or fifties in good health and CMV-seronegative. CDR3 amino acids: CASSAFKGQPNEKLFF. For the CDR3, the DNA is TGTGCCAGCAGCGCCTTTAAGGGACAGCCTAATGAAAAACTGTTTTTT.